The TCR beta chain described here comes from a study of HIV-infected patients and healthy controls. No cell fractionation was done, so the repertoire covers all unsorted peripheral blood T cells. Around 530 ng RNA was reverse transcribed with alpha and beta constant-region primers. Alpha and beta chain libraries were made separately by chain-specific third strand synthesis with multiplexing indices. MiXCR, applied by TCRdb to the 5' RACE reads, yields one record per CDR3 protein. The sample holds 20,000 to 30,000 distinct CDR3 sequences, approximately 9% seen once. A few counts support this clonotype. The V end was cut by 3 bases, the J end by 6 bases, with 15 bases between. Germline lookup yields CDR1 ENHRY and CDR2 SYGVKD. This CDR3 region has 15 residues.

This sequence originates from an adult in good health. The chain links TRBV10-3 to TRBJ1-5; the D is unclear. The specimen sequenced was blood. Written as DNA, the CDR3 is TGTGCCATCAGTGAAAGACCGCTTGAGGGTCAGCCCCAGCATTTT. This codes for CAISERPLEGQPQHF.